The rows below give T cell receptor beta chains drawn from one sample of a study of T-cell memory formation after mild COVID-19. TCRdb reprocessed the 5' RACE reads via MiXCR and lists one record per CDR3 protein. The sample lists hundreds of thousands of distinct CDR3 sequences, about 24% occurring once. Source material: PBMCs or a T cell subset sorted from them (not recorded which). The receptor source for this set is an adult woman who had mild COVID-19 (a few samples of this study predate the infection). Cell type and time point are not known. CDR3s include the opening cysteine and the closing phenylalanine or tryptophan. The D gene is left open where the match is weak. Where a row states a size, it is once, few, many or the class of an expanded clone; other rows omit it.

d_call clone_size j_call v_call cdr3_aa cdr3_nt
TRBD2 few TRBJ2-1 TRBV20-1 CSAPGAGPLGTNEQFF TGCAGTGCTCCGGGAGCGGGACCCCTCGGGACCAATGAGCAGTTCTTC
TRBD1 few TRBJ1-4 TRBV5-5 CASSLVTGGGEKLFF TGTGCCAGCAGCTTGGTAACAGGGGGAGGTGAAAAACTGTTTTTT
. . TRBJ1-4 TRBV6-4 CASRPRKGADEKLFF TGTGCCAGCAGGCCACGGAAAGGGGCAGACGAAAAACTGTTTTTT
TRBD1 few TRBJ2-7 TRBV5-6 CASSPTDRDSYEQYF TGTGCCAGCAGCCCCACCGACAGGGACTCCTACGAGCAGTACTTC
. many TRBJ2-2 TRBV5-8 CASSLGFTGELFF TGTGCCAGCAGCTTGGGGTTTACCGGGGAGCTGTTTTTT
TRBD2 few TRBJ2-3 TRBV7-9 CASARGEGLSTDTQYF TGTGCCAGCGCCCGGGGGGAGGGCCTCAGCACAGATACGCAGTATTTT
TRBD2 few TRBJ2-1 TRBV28 CASSLLTSVKNEQFF TGTGCCAGCAGTTTGCTAACTAGCGTAAAGAATGAGCAGTTCTTC
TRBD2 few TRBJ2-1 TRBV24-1 CATSEVAGYEQFF TGTGCCACCAGTGAGGTAGCGGGATATGAGCAGTTCTTC
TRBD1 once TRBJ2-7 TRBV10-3 CAINGGQGANYEQYF TGTGCCATCAATGGGGGACAGGGGGCTAACTACGAGCAGTACTTC
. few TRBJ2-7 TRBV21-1 CASSKRTRQGQEQYF TGTGCCAGCAGCAAAAGGACTCGGCAGGGTCAAGAGCAGTACTTC
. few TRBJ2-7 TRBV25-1 CASSEGAYYEQYF TGTGCCAGCAGTGAAGGGGCTTACTACGAGCAGTACTTC
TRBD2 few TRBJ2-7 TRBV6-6 CASSYPVAAAGTSGTSSYEQYF TGTGCCAGCAGTTACCCCGTCGCGGCAGCTGGGACTAGCGGGACAAGCTCCTACGAGCAGTACTTC
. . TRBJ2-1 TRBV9 CASSSPSLGNEQFF TGTGCCAGCAGTTCCCCGTCACTGGGCAATGAGCAGTTCTTC
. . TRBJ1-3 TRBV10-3 CAISEGKGRGSGNTIYF TGTGCCATCAGTGAGGGTAAGGGGAGAGGCTCTGGAAACACCATATATTTT
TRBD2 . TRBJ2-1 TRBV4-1 CASAPGLAATLEQFF TGCGCCAGCGCACCGGGACTAGCGGCTACCCTCGAGCAGTTCTTC
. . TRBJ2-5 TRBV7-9 CASSLFLSGQETQYF TGTGCCAGCAGCTTATTCTTGAGCGGCCAAGAGACCCAGTACTTC
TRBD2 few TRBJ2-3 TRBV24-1 CATSDNDPGTRREGRGTDTQYF TGTGCCACCAGTGATAACGATCCGGGGACTCGGCGGGAGGGCCGAGGGACAGATACGCAGTATTTT
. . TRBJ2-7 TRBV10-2 CASSESMGEEGIYEQYF TGCGCCAGCAGTGAGTCTATGGGGGAGGAGGGGATATACGAGCAGTACTTC
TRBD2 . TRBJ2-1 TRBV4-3 CASSRQAGMQFF TGCGCCAGCAGCCGCCAAGCGGGAATGCAGTTCTTC
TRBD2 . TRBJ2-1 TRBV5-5 CASSSKTSGVFNEQFF TGTGCCAGCAGCTCTAAGACTAGCGGGGTTTTTAATGAGCAGTTCTTC
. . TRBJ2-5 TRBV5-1 CASRGQAGLQETQYF TGCGCCAGCAGGGGGCAAGCGGGCCTCCAAGAGACCCAGTACTTC
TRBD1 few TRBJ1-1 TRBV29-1 CSVVWRHRGPNTEAFF TGCAGCGTCGTGTGGAGACACAGGGGTCCGAACACTGAAGCTTTCTTT
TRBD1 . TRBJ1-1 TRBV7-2 CASSLTGRTGEAFF TGTGCCAGCAGCTTAACGGGCCGGACAGGGGAAGCTTTCTTT
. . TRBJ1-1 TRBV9 CASSVEGIAEAFF TGTGCCAGCAGCGTTGAGGGAATCGCTGAAGCTTTCTTT
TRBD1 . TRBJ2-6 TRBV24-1 CATSRDRPSGANVLTF TGTGCCACCAGCCGGGACAGGCCTTCTGGGGCCAACGTCCTGACTTTC
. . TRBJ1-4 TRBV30 CAWNRGREKLFF TGTGCCTGGAATAGGGGAAGAGAAAAACTGTTTTTT
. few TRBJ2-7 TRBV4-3 CASSQNRVYEQYF TGCGCCAGCAGCCAAAACAGGGTCTACGAGCAGTACTTC
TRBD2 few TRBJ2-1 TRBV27 CASSLSPPSGTSGQRSYNEQFF TGTGCCAGCAGTTTATCCCCACCGTCCGGGACTAGCGGGCAAAGATCCTACAATGAGCAGTTCTTC
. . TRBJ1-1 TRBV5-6 CASSLNGGTEAFF TGTGCCAGCAGCTTGAACGGGGGTACTGAAGCTTTCTTT
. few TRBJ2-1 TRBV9 CASSPNGDEQFF TGTGCCAGCAGCCCTAACGGAGATGAGCAGTTCTTC
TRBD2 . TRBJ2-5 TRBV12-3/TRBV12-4 CASRNPTSGAVGPQYF TGTGCCAGCAGAAACCCGACTAGCGGAGCCGTTGGGCCCCAGTACTTC
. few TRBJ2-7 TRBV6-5 CASSYWGAREQYF TGTGCCAGCAGTTACTGGGGGGCCCGCGAGCAGTACTTC
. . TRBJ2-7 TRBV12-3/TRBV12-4 CASTDVSFLYEQYF TGTGCCAGCACCGATGTGTCGTTCCTCTACGAGCAGTACTTC
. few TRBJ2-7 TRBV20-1 CSALSGEKGYEQYF TGCAGTGCTCTTTCAGGGGAAAAGGGGTACGAGCAGTACTTC
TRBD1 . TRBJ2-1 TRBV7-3 CASSFSGGSYNEQFF TGTGCCAGCAGCTTTTCAGGGGGCTCCTACAATGAGCAGTTCTTC
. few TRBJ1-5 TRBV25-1 CASSSPGRGDNQPQHF TGTGCCAGCAGTTCCCCAGGGAGGGGAGACAATCAGCCCCAGCATTTT
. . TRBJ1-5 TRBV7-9 CATLSNQPQHF TGTGCCACCCTTTCAAATCAGCCCCAGCATTTT
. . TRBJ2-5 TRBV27 CASSFGATQYF TGTGCCAGCAGTTTTGGGGCGACCCAGTACTTC
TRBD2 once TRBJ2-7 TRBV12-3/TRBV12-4 CASSQAGVVYEQYF TGTGCCAGCAGTCAGGCGGGAGTCGTCTACGAGCAGTACTTC
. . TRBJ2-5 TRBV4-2 CASSQAKGETQYF TGTGCCAGCAGCCAAGCCAAGGGAGAGACCCAGTACTTC